Detailed here is one TCR beta chain. The data were taken from a study of CD8+ T cells in alopecia areata. As for treatment: oral pan-JAK inhibitor, 5-10 mg twice daily. CDR1 SGDLS and CDR2 YYNGEE come from the germline V gene. Trimming pared 0 bases from V and 5 bases from J, leaving 11 bases between. The CDR3 spans 14 residues. Following extraction, RNA underwent reverse transcription to cDNA, which served as the sequencing template. The assay was immunoSEQ multiplex PCR, and TCRdb's table has in-frame clones only and misses some. The data hold about 180,000 clones, with roughly 50% observed a single time.

This specimen consisted of CD8+ T cells sorted from blood, obtained at week 24, from a patient treated with tofacitinib. The clonotype was recovered from a human donor with alopecia areata. This chain links TRBV9 with TRBJ1-1; tentative D call: TRBD1 (5 bases). The CDR3 loop is CASSVGGATTEAFF. The CDR3 DNA reads TGTGCCAGCAGCGTAGGTGGGGCGACGACTGAAGCTTTCTTT.